The rows below give T cell receptor beta chains drawn from one sample of a study of tumour-infiltrating T cells in Burkitt lymphoma. Data came from immunoSEQ multiplex PCR; TCRdb stores just in-frame clones and leaves some out. The sample gives some 3,800 clones, more than 15% of which show up once; roughly an eighth is in the top ten. Sequences were obtained from tumor tissue. Receptors were obtained from a human donor with diffuse large B-cell lymphoma. Some clones in this sample may be carry-over from other donors' samples. Both conserved end residues are part of each CDR3. A D gene is named only where the DNA matches it firmly. Not all rows give a size; the values are once, few, many and, for expanded clones, a class.

J,V,size,D,DNA,CDR3
TRBJ2-3,TRBV4-2,few,TRBD2,TGTGCCAGCAGCCAAGCGTCTAGCGGGGGGGTATCAGATACGCAGTATTTT,CASSQASSGGVSDTQYF
TRBJ2-5,TRBV7-2,-,TRBD2,TGTGCCAGCAGCTTCCAGCGGGGGGAGGGAGAGACCCAGTACTTC,CASSFQRGEGETQYF
TRBJ2-3,TRBV5-1,few,-,TGCGCCAGCAGCTTTTCGGGGTCGCATACGCAGTATTTT,CASSFSGSHTQYF
TRBJ2-4,TRBV5-5,-,-,TGTGCCAGCAGCTTGTACAGGGGAGGGAACATTCAGTACTTC,CASSLYRGGNIQYF
TRBJ2-3,TRBV29-1,-,TRBD1,TGCAGCGTCGTGGGGACAGGGGACACAGATACGCAGTATTTT,CSVVGTGDTDTQYF
TRBJ1-2,TRBV19,few,-,TGTGCCAGTAGTCTCGGGACAAGGAATAACTATGGCTACACCTTC,CASSLGTRNNYGYTF
TRBJ1-6,TRBV5-1,-,-,TGCGCCAGCAGCCCACAGGGAATTAGCTCCTATAATTCACCCCTCCACTTT,CASSPQGISSYNSPLHF
TRBJ2-1,TRBV5-6,large,TRBD2,TGTGCCAGCAGCTTAGGCGGGAGCTCCTACAATGAGCAGTTCTTC,CASSLGGSSYNEQFF
TRBJ1-1,TRBV5-1,few,-,TGCGCCAGCAGCATCCAGGGGTCTGGGACTGAAGCTTTCTTT,CASSIQGSGTEAFF
TRBJ1-1,TRBV28,-,-,TGTGCCAGCAGCGCTTATGGGGTGTCTTTCTTT,CASSAYGVSFF
TRBJ2-7,TRBV28,-,TRBD1,TGTGCCAGCAGCCCTGACAGGGGGCAAGTGTACGAGCAGTACTTC,CASSPDRGQVYEQYF
TRBJ2-1,TRBV6-5,-,-,TGTGCCAGCAGTTACTTCGGGAGTTGGCACAATGAGCAGTTCTTC,CASSYFGSWHNEQFF
TRBJ2-7,TRBV29-1,few,TRBD1,TGCAGCGTTGACTCCGGGACAGCCTACGAGCAGTACTTC,CSVDSGTAYEQYF
TRBJ1-5,TRBV5-4,few,-,TGTGCCAGCAGCTTGGCGGGGAATCAGCCCCAGCATTTT,CASSLAGNQPQHF
TRBJ1-1,TRBV27,few,-,TGTGCCAGCAGCCCCCCCAGTCGGAGGCACACTGAAGCTTTTTTT,CASSPPSRRHTEAFF
TRBJ1-1,TRBV6-6,-,-,TGTGCCAGCAGACCTCCGGACAATCGGTACACTGAAGCTTTCTTT,CASRPPDNRYTEAFF
TRBJ1-1,TRBV7-9,-,-,TGTGCCAGCAGCCTTCAGACTCGCGAAGCTTTCTTT,CASSLQTREAFF
TRBJ1-1,TRBV29-1,once,-,TGCAGCGTAGCCACAGGGTTGAGCACTGAAGCTTTCTTT,CSVATGLSTEAFF
TRBJ1-1,TRBV5-1,-,-,TGCGCCAGCAGCTTGACGGTGAACACTGAAGCTTTCTTT,CASSLTVNTEAFF
TRBJ2-7,TRBV6-6,few,TRBD1,TGTGCCAGCAGACGTGGGACAGGCGGGAACGAGCAGTACTTC,CASRRGTGGNEQYF
TRBJ1-2,TRBV7-2,-,-,TGTGCCAGCAGCACGGCCCCCAGAGGCTTTGATAAGCGATATGGCTACACCTTC,CASSTAPRGFDKRYGYTF
TRBJ2-2,TRBV6-1,few,-,TGTGCCAGCATGGTTCTAGCGAACACCGGGGAGCTGTTTTTT,CASMVLANTGELFF
TRBJ2-1,TRBV5-1,-,-,TGCGCCAGCAGCCCCACAAGCAGGGAACGATGTGAGCAGTTCTTC,CASSPTSRERCEQFF
TRBJ1-2,TRBV5-4,-,-,TGTGCCAGCAGCTGGTGGCCGGACTATGGCTACACCTTC,CASSWWPDYGYTF
TRBJ1-2,TRBV19,-,TRBD1,TGTGCCAGTAGTCCCGACAGGGGCCAAAACTATGGCTACACCTTC,CASSPDRGQNYGYTF
TRBJ1-2,TRBV7-2,-,-,TGTGCCAGCAGCCCCTGGAAGGGGGGCTATGGCTACACCTTC,CASSPWKGGYGYTF
TRBJ2-3,TRBV10-1,few,-,TGCGCCAGCAGTGCACTGTCCGGGGGCACAGATACGCAGTATTTT,CASSALSGGTDTQYF
TRBJ2-1,TRBV7-2,-,TRBD2,TGTGCCAGCAGCCCCGGGGGGTACAATGAGCAGTTCTTC,CASSPGGYNEQFF
TRBJ2-5,TRBV9,few,-,TGTGCCAGCAGCGAGGGGGGGGTCATCCAAGAGACCCAGTACTTC,CASSEGGVIQETQYF
TRBJ1-4,TRBV5-6,few,-,TGTGCCAGCAGCGGGGGGACTAATGAAAAACTGTTTTTT,CASSGGTNEKLFF
TRBJ2-1,TRBV18,-,-,TGTGCCAGCTCACCACCGAATAGCGGAAAGTACAATGAGCAGTTCTTC,CASSPPNSGKYNEQFF
TRBJ2-5,TRBV28,few,TRBD2,TGTGCCAGCAAGGCTGGCGGGGGTCCCCAAGAGACCCAGTACTTC,CASKAGGGPQETQYF
TRBJ1-3,TRBV4-2,-,TRBD1,TGTGCCAGCAGCCGGGGGGAAGGGACAGAAACAGGAAACACCATATATTTT,CASSRGEGTETGNTIYF
TRBJ1-1,TRBV10-3,few,-,TGTGCCATCAGTGAGGGGGTGGCTGAAGCTTTCTTT,CAISEGVAEAFF
TRBJ2-1,TRBV6-6,few,-,TGTGCCAGCAATGAGGGGAACTCCCACCATGAGCAGTTCTTC,CASNEGNSHHEQFF
TRBJ1-1,TRBV13,-,-,TGTGCCAGCAGCCCCGGAGGGACGGTCAGGACCACTGAAGCTTTCTTT,CASSPGGTVRTTEAFF
TRBJ2-7,TRBV7-6,few,-,TGTGCCAGCAGCTTAGCTTCCGCCTACGAGCAGTACTTC,CASSLASAYEQYF
TRBJ2-3,TRBV19,-,-,TGTGCCAGTAGTATACAAGACTACCCCCCCACAGATACGCAGTATTTT,CASSIQDYPPTDTQYF
TRBJ2-3,TRBV6-4,-,-,TGTGCCAGCAGTGACTCGGGCTACCAGAGCACAGATACGCAGTATTTT,CASSDSGYQSTDTQYF
TRBJ2-2,TRBV2,few,-,TGTGCCAGCAGTGAAGGGTTAGGGCACACCGGGGAGCTGTTTTTT,CASSEGLGHTGELFF
TRBJ1-1,TRBV7-9,-,-,TGTGCCAGCAGCTTAGTGGGGGCGCGGGCTTTCTTT,CASSLVGARAFF